Sequencing of this T cell receptor beta chain was carried out in a study of shared clonotypes between healthy human individuals. Study information: Each donor's CD8 memory used one plate, CD8 naive two, each CD4 subset three. Study-wide results and caveats: Clonotype sharing among donors likely depends on sequencing depth.

Per the germline V gene, CDR1 is SNHLY and CDR2 is FYNNEI. V was cut by 9 bases and J by 3 bases, with 17 bases left in between. This CDR3 spans 15 amino acids. As regards this clone: Its antigen is still unknown.

Sequencing was performed with immunoSEQ multiplex PCR; in TCRdb, only in-frame clones are kept and a portion is missing. This sample has some 2,400,000 clones; approximately 96% occur once, and the top ten carry 0.1% to 0.15%. Sequencing was done on a sample of naive CD4+ T cells sorted from blood. As to subset: CD45RA+ positively selected. The chain combines TRBV2 with TRBJ2-2, with D perhaps TRBD1 or TRBD2 (6 bases each). The sequence was obtained from a man aged 18 to 29 in good health. CDR3 bases: TGTGCCAGTGCCTTGGGGGGCCGTGACACCGGGGAGCTGTTTTTT. It yields the protein CASALGGRDTGELFF.